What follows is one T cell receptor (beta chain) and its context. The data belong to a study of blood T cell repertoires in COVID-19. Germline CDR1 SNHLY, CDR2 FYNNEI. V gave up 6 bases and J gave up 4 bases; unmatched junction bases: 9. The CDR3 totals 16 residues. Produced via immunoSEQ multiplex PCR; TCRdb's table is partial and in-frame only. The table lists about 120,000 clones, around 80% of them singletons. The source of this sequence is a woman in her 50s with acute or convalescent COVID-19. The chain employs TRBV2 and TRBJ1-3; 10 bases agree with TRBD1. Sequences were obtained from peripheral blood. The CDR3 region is CASRSDGGQGGNTIYF. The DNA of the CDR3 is TGTGCCAGCAGGAGCGACGGGGGACAGGGGGGAAACACCATATATTTT.